This record looks at one T cell receptor beta chain sequence and its context. These data originate in a study of blood T cell repertoires in COVID-19. About the study: COVID-19 samples, acute and convalescent, were from the United States, Italy and Spain. In each case, the material was cDNA or gDNA derived from T cells, B-cell-depleted T cells, or PBMCs.

This CDR3 has 15 amino acids. Losses at the gene ends were 4 bases for V and 9 bases for J; bases not matched to a gene: 8. Looked up from germline, CDR1 is SGHVS and CDR2 is FNYEAQ. In the original workflow: Amplification with reference gene primers provided the estimates of nucleated cell counts. The assay was immunoSEQ multiplex PCR, and TCRdb's table has in-frame clones only and misses some. V and J calls and clone size are given by that table; D and trimming were obtained from the DNA. The sample lists about 300,000 clones; 88% were seen once. Material for sequencing was peripheral blood. The clonotype originates from a man between 18 and 29 years old with active or convalescent COVID-19. This chain connects TRBV7-6 to TRBJ2-1; TRBD2 matches at 11 bases. For the CDR3, the DNA is TGTGCCAGCAGCTATACTAGCGGGGGATCCAGTGAGCAGTTCTTC. Translating it yields CASSYTSGGSSEQFF.